These 2 T cell receptor beta chains were all obtained from the same sample, sequenced in a study of T cell responses to AZD1222 COVID-19 vaccine (dated by TCRdb to the early 2020s). Library method: the immunoSEQ multiplex PCR assay. The table was pulled from immuneACCESS by TCRdb, which kept in-frame rearrangements only. Such tables lose some clones; where checked, under half of the loss comes from unresolved V genes, and the rest has no known cause. Within this sample are some 130,000 clones, with roughly 91% of them counted one time only. Approximately 0.98% of the sample is in the top ten clones. The time point label corresponds to: about 28 days (+/-7) after the second vaccine dose. The sequenced sample was peripheral blood, obtained 28 days after the second AZD1222 dose. Receptors were obtained from an adult who received the AZD1222 COVID-19 vaccine.

V is TRBV28 and J is TRBJ2-7; tentative D call: TRBD2 (6 bases). The germline V gene has CDR1 MDHEN and CDR2 SYDVKM. The ends were cut back, 1 base at V and 0 bases at J, with 10 bases in the middle. This CDR3 is built from 15 residues. The CDR3 DNA sequence: TGTGCCAGCAGTTTATTTCGGGGGATCTCCTACGAGCAGTACTTC. It encodes CASSLFRGISYEQYF.

The chain is built from TRBV6-5 and TRBJ2-7; 7 bases agree with TRBD1. The CDR3 has 15 amino acids. CDR1 is MNHEY, CDR2 SVGAGI, per germline. With 6 bases clipped from V and 9 bases from J, the junction kept 17 bases outside the gene matches. CDR3 bases: TGTGCCAGCAGAGTCACAGGGGTTCTCCAATCCGGGCAGTACTTC. It codes for CASRVTGVLQSGQYF.